A single TCR beta chain is shown here with its context. The CDR3 runs to 16 residues. The ends lost 6 bases at V and 2 bases at J; junction bases unmatched: 8. Germline V CDR1 and CDR2: MDHEN, SYDVKM. The source of the sample is a study of T cell changes during pregnancy in multiple sclerosis. Clones were read by immunoSEQ multiplex PCR, and TCRdb kept only the in-frame ones, dropping some. The sample consists of 40,000 to 55,000 clones, 85% to 90% of them appearing once. The V call is TRBV28, the J call TRBJ1-5, with TRBD1 identical over 9 bases. This sample comprised CD4+ T cells from peripheral blood mononuclear cells, obtained in the first trimester of pregnancy. The sequence was collected from a female donor with multiple sclerosis, enrolled in a pregnancy study. In nucleotides, the CDR3 is TGTGCCAGCAGCCCCCACAGGGGGCAGGGCAATCAGCCCCAGCATTTT. Translated, it gives CASSPHRGQGNQPQHF.